What follows is one T cell receptor beta chain and its context. This specimen comes from a study of T-cell reconstitution after alpha-beta-depleted transplantation in children. CDR1 and CDR2 from the germline V gene are SQVTM and ANQGSEA. V lost 5 bases and J lost 2, with 18 bases in between. This CDR3 has 16 residues. Unique molecular identifiers featured in how the TCRbeta library was prepared. TCRdb passed the PCR reads through MiXCR, listing each CDR3 protein once. The data contain some 500,000 distinct CDR3 sequences, over 25% of them seen just once; the ten biggest clones take up more than 2%. Sequenced material: PBMCs from the stem cell graft donor, taken from the stem cell graft. V usage is TRBV29-1 and J usage is TRBJ1-4, with D possibly being TRBD1 (5 bases). This sequence was found in a human donor who donated a stem cell graft to a child with aplastic anemia. This chain's CDR3 is CSVLGRATPTNEKLFF. Written as DNA, the CDR3 is TGCAGCGTTTTGGGCAGGGCCACCCCGACTAATGAAAAACTGTTTTTT.